Below, one T cell receptor (beta chain) is given with its context. Data came from immunoSEQ multiplex PCR; TCRdb stores just in-frame clones and leaves some out. The sample lists around 300,000 clones; about 89% were seen once. Specified treatment: some 20 received Ad26.COV2.S at low or high dose, single or two shots; roughly five received placebo; per-sample allocation not given. The investigators took samples on day 63 after the first vaccine or placebo injection. These data come from a study of Ad26.COV2.S vaccination and SARS-CoV-2 variants. Trimming removed 2 bases at V and 2 bases at J, with 9 bases between. Germline CDR1 WNHNN, CDR2 SYGVQD (reference sequence). This CDR3 spans 14 amino acids.

The chain recombines TRBV10-1 with TRBJ2-5, with a tentative D call TRBD2 (5 bases). Source: peripheral blood, taken in a trial of Ad26.COV2.S vaccine versus placebo. The origin of this receptor is a person between 18 and 60 years old who received the Ad26.COV2.S COVID-19 vaccine or a placebo. Written as DNA, the CDR3 is TGCGCCAGCAGTGAGAACCGGGATCAAGAGACCCAGTACTTC. Protein product: CASSENRDQETQYF.